This T cell receptor beta chain was sequenced during a study of blood T cells in healthy people across ages. Study findings and constraints: A conclusive naive versus antigen-experienced comparison was prevented by the unsorted PBMCs. The long-lived group displayed more naive CD4+ cells, plus higher diversity, than the aged donors did.

The CDR3 runs to 12 residues. CDR1 is SGHKS and CDR2 is YYEKEE in the germline V gene (reference sequence). Note on this clonotype: Its antigen is not known.

A sample-barcoded 5' primer and a J-beta primer mix were used in a second PCR of roughly 7 to 12 cycles. Each of the cDNA molecules was tagged by a template-switch adaptor with 12 random nucleotides. TCRdb itself ran the 5' RACE reads through MiXCR, one entry per CDR3 protein. This table holds fewer than 700,000 distinct CDR3 sequences, less than 45% found once. The source material was blood. The chain uses TRBV5-5 and TRBJ2-1, with D hard to call. The DNA end is a closer match to TRBJ2-7, so the J assignment may be wrong. The TCR comes from an elderly man in good health. CDR3 sequence: CASSSLLVEQYF. DNA of the CDR3: TGTGCCAGCAGCTCGCTTCTGGTGGAGCAGTACTTC.